The 22 T cell receptor beta chains reported below all come from one sample, sequenced in a study of cytotoxic CD8 clonotypes in ibrutinib-treated CLL. TCRdb's table, derived via immunoSEQ multiplex PCR, lists solely in-frame clones and lacks some. Of around 300,000 clones detected, almost 80% appear once; the ten largest clones hold roughly 7%. The sequencing used PBMCs, collected before ibrutinib treatment. The receptors stem from a human donor with chronic lymphocytic leukemia.

This chain connects TRBV30 to TRBJ2-7, with D perhaps given as TRBD1 or TRBD2 (5 bases each). V was clipped by 3 bases and J by 3 bases, with 15 bases between them. Germline V gene sequence: CDR1 GTSNPN, CDR2 SVGIG (reference sequence). The CDR3 totals 14 residues. CDR3 DNA: TGTGCCTGGAGGGGCTCGGGACGAAGCTACGAGCAGTACTTC. This translates into CAWRGSGRSYEQYF.

The rearrangement links TRBV29-1 to TRBJ2-7, with 14 positions matching TRBD2. J gave up 6 bases and V 6 bases, and 4 bases lay outside the gene matches. From germline, CDR1 is SQVTM and CDR2 ANQGSEA. The CDR3 is 13 residues long. The CDR3 DNA reads TGCAGCGTCGGACTAGCGGGAGGTATCGAGCAGTACTTC. Translating it yields CSVGLAGGIEQYF.

The chain links TRBV7-8 to TRBJ2-1, with 10 bases identical to TRBD2. The CDR3 covers 16 residues. J lost 3 bases, V lost 4 bases, and 6 bases had no gene match. Germline-derived CDR1 and CDR2 are SGHVS and FQNEAQ. Written as DNA, the CDR3 is TGTGCCAGCAGCTCCCGAGGACTAGCGGACTACAATGAGCAGTTCTTC. This translates into CASSSRGLADYNEQFF. The full variable domain, in which reference TRBV7-8 and TRBJ2-1 provide the parts outside the CDR3, is GAGVSQSPRYKVAKRGQDVALRCDPISGHVSLFWYQQALGQGPEFLTYFQNEAQLDKSGLPSDRFFAERPEGSVSTLKIQRTQQEDSAVYLCASSSRGLADYNEQFFGPGTRLTVL.

This clone was observed a few times. The chain recombines TRBV19 with TRBJ1-2; possible D gene TRBD1, 5 bases. Deletions cut 2 bases from V and 5 bases from J, with 9 bases between. Germline CDR1 LNHDA, CDR2 SQIVND (reference sequence). This CDR3 contains 13 residues. The CDR3 here is CASSITGEYGYTF. The CDR3 DNA reads TGTGCCAGTAGTATAACAGGAGAGTATGGCTACACCTTC. Looking up the rest from reference TRBV19 and TRBJ1-2 gives the full variable domain: DGGITQSPKYLFRKEGQNVTLSCEQNLNHDAMYWYRQDPGQGLRLIYYSQIVNDFQKGDIAEGYSVSREKKESFPLTVTSAQKNPTAFYLCASSITGEYGYTFGSGTRLTVV.

The V call is TRBV29-1, the J call TRBJ2-1; 8 positions match TRBD2. From germline, CDR1 is SQVTM and CDR2 ANQGSEA. V shed 4 bases, J shed 6 bases, and the junction held 5 bases outside the gene matches. The CDR3 sequence is 13 residues long. The DNA of the CDR3 is TGCAGCGTTGCACGAACTAGCGGCAATGAGCAGTTCTTC. Amino acid sequence: CSVARTSGNEQFF.

This clone was found once. This chain uses TRBV6-6 with TRBJ1-2; 9 bases are shared with TRBD1. V trimming: 6 bases; J trimming: 4 bases; junction bases outside the gene matches: 6. The CDR3 length is 14 residues. CDR1 is MNHNY, CDR2 SVGAGI, per germline (reference sequence). The CDR3 region has the DNA TGTGCCAGCAGACGACAGGGGGTTGCCTATGGCTACACCTTC. It yields the protein CASRRQGVAYGYTF.

The gene calls are TRBV4-2 and TRBJ2-5, with a tentative D call TRBD2 (5 bases). The CDR3 length is 15 residues. The V gene lost 4 bases and the J gene lost 1 base, with 13 bases spanning the gap. In germline, CDR1 is LGHNA, CDR2 YNFKEQ. The chain's CDR3 is CASSLGRASQETQYF. Written as DNA, the CDR3 is TGTGCCAGCAGCCTTGGGCGGGCCTCCCAAGAGACCCAGTACTTC.

The gene calls are TRBV30 and TRBJ1-2; the D gene is possibly TRBD1 (5 bases). V was pared by 6 bases and J by 2 bases, with 10 bases between. In germline, CDR1 is GTSNPN, CDR2 SVGIG (reference sequence). The CDR3 has 12 residues. CDR3 in amino acids: CACQQENYGYTF. The CDR3 DNA follows: TGTGCCTGCCAACAGGAAAACTATGGCTACACCTTC.

The genes are TRBV6-5 and TRBJ2-5, with a tentative D call TRBD2 (6 bases). The CDR3 consists of 15 residues. Germline V lookup: CDR1 MNHEY, CDR2 SVGAGI. Trimming stripped 2 bases from V and 2 bases from J, with 12 bases between. The CDR3 DNA is TGTGCCAGCAGTTACCTAGGGGACTTACAAGAGACCCAGTACTTC. It yields the protein CASSYLGDLQETQYF.

The gene calls are TRBV5-4 and TRBJ2-2, with TRBD2 matching over 9 bases. Per germline, CDR1 SGHNT and CDR2 YYREEE (reference sequence). CDR3 length: 15 amino acids. V shed 4 bases, J shed 7 bases, and the junction held 8 bases outside the gene matches. CDR3 coding DNA: TGTGCCAGCAGCGTTAGCGGGAGCGGGAGCGGGGAGCTGTTTTTT. Its translation is CASSVSGSGSGELFF. Drawing the rest from reference TRBV5-4 and TRBJ2-2, the complete variable domain is ETGVTQSPTHLIKTRGQQVTLRCSSQSGHNTVSWYQQALGQGPQFIFQYYREEENGRGNFPPRFSGLQFPNYSSELNVNALELDDSALYLCASSVSGSGSGELFFGEGSRLTVL.

A word on this clone: The junction departs from the called germline gene at one end, perhaps through a read error. This sequence joins TRBV6-5 and TRBJ1-2; TRBD1 is a possible D gene (5 bases). The germline V gene encodes CDR1 MNHEY and CDR2 SVGAGI. CDR3 length: 14 residues. Here the CDR3 DNA reads TGTGCCAGCAGTTACTCGAGTTCCAGGGATGGCTGCACCTTC. It translates to CASSYSSSRDGCTF.

This CDR3 reads CASSLLRTQREQYF. The CDR3 DNA follows: TGTGCCAGCAGCTTATTAAGAACTCAACGGGAGCAGTACTTC. The chain combines TRBV7-8 with TRBJ2-7, with D unresolved. This CDR3 is 14 amino acids long. From germline, CDR1 is SGHVS and CDR2 FQNEAQ. V dropped 2 bases and J dropped 7 bases, with 15 bases sitting between them. Looking up the rest from reference TRBV7-8 and TRBJ2-7 gives the full variable domain: GAGVSQSPRYKVAKRGQDVALRCDPISGHVSLFWYQQALGQGPEFLTYFQNEAQLDKSGLPSDRFFAERPEGSVSTLKIQRTQQEDSAVYLCASSLLRTQREQYFGPGTRLTVT.

The J gene is TRBJ2-5, the V gene TRBV15; 10 nucleotides agree with TRBD2. V lost 6 bases, J lost 5 bases, and 15 bases stayed unmatched. There are 17 residues in the CDR3. Germline V gene sequence: CDR1 LNHNV, CDR2 YYDKDF (reference sequence). The chain's CDR3 is CATRRNAGTSVGETQYF. In DNA form, the CDR3 reads TGTGCCACCAGACGAAATGCCGGGACTAGCGTCGGGGAGACCCAGTACTTC.

The chain couples TRBV7-9 to TRBJ2-1, with TRBD2 identical over 13 bases. Germline values: CDR1 SEHNR, CDR2 FQNEAQ (reference sequence). V shed 5 bases, J shed 12 bases, and the junction held 10 bases outside the gene matches. CDR3 length: 15 amino acids. The CDR3, as DNA: TGTGCCAGCAGCCAGGGACTAGCGGGAAGGGGACGGCAGTTCTTC. Its protein product is CASSQGLAGRGRQFF.

This clone turned up a few times. The V gene is TRBV4-1, the J gene TRBJ2-3; maybe TRBD2 (5 bases). CDR1 and CDR2 from the germline V gene are MGHRA and YSYEKL. Deletions cut 5 bases from V and 6 bases from J, with 12 bases between. This CDR3 has 13 amino acids. CDR3: CASSSGPPDTQYF. The CDR3 DNA reads as TGCGCCAGCAGCAGCGGACCTCCCGATACGCAGTATTTT.

This rearrangement joins TRBV7-9 to TRBJ1-2, with D hard to call. V lost 4 bases and J 13 bases, leaving 13 bases between the germline ends. Germline V gene data show CDR1 as SEHNR and CDR2 as FQNEAQ (reference sequence). The CDR3 runs to 11 residues. The CDR3 region is CASSSRHGPTF. CDR3 in DNA: TGTGCCAGCAGCTCCAGACACGGTCCCACCTTC.

The rearrangement links TRBV7-9 to TRBJ1-3; D call uncertain. The CDR3 is 16 amino acids. Germline V CDR1 and CDR2: SEHNR, FQNEAQ (reference sequence). Trimming left V 1 base short and J 4 bases short, with 14 bases between. Here the CDR3 DNA reads TGTGCCAGCAGCTTAGTAGCCTGGATGGCAGGAAACACCATATATTTT. It is translated as CASSLVAWMAGNTIYF.

This chain joins TRBV9 and TRBJ2-1, with D possibly being TRBD2 (5 bases). Germline V lookup: CDR1 SGDLS, CDR2 YYNGEE. The germline V and J ends were trimmed by 4 bases and 12 bases, with 14 bases remaining between them. The length of the CDR3 is 12 residues. The CDR3 nucleotides read TGTGCCAGCAGCCTTCCGGGAACTACGCAGTTCTTC. Encoded protein: CASSLPGTTQFF.

This clone came up once. The rearrangement uses TRBV30 and TRBJ2-5, with 10 bases matching TRBD1. V trimming: 5 bases; J trimming: 1 base; junction bases outside the gene matches: 1. This CDR3 has 13 amino acids. The germline gives CDR1 GTSNPN, CDR2 SVGIG (reference sequence). The CDR3, as DNA: TGTGCCTGGGGGACAGGGGTCCAAGAGACCCAGTACTTC. Protein: CAWGTGVQETQYF.

The rearrangement joins TRBV15 to TRBJ2-1, with 10 bases aligning to TRBD2. V shed 4 bases and J 6 bases; nucleotides not matched to a gene: 6. This CDR3 comprises 15 residues. The germline V gene encodes CDR1 LNHNV and CDR2 YYDKDF (reference sequence). CDR3 in DNA: TGTGCCACCAGCAAACTAGCGGGAATGGGCAATGAGCAGTTCTTC. Amino acids: CATSKLAGMGNEQFF.

This sequence joins TRBV30 and TRBJ1-5; 8 nucleotides align to TRBD1. CDR1 GTSNPN and CDR2 SVGIG come from the germline V gene (reference sequence). The CDR3 spans 13 residues. The V gene end was trimmed by 5 bases and the J gene end by 2 bases; junction bases not matched to a gene: 2. The CDR3 loop reads CAWGQGGNQPQHF. CDR3 bases: TGTGCCTGGGGACAGGGTGGCAATCAGCCCCAGCATTTT.

The chain uses TRBV12-5 and TRBJ2-7; D possibly corresponds to TRBD2 (5 bases). Germline assignment: CDR1 LGHNT and CDR2 FRNRAP. The CDR3 runs to 14 residues. V was clipped by 4 bases and J by 3 bases, with 13 bases between them. The CDR3 DNA follows: TGTGCTAGTGGTTCAACCCCGGGATACTACGAGCAGTACTTC. Translation: CASGSTPGYYEQYF.